The clone carrying this T cell receptor (beta chain) has a handful of counts. Its target is not known. Germline assignment: CDR1 SGDLS and CDR2 YYNGEE. V gave up 2 bases and J gave up 10 bases; unmatched junction bases: 6. The CDR3 length is 13 residues. This sample is drawn from a study of T-cell memory formation after mild COVID-19. 5'RACE primed from the constant segment yielded TCR alpha and TCR beta cDNA libraries bearing sample barcodes and UMIs. From the 5' RACE reads, TCRdb called clonotypes with MiXCR, one entry per CDR3 protein. The table lists 500,000 to 600,000 distinct CDR3 sequences, more than 15% of them singletons. Study outcomes and limitations: Some clones that responded turned up in pre-infection memory, which suggests that cross-reactive memory joined in. Among contracting clones, CD4+ were mainly CM/EM and CD8+ enriched in EMRA.

V usage is TRBV9 and J usage is TRBJ1-5; 7 bases agree with TRBD1. The specimen sequenced was PBMCs or a T cell subset sorted from them (not recorded which). The sequence derives from an adult woman who had mild COVID-19 (a few samples of this study predate the infection). Cell type and time point are not known. CDR3 bases: TGTGCCAGCAGCGTCGGGACAGTTGAACCCCAGCATTTT. It yields the protein CASSVGTVEPQHF.